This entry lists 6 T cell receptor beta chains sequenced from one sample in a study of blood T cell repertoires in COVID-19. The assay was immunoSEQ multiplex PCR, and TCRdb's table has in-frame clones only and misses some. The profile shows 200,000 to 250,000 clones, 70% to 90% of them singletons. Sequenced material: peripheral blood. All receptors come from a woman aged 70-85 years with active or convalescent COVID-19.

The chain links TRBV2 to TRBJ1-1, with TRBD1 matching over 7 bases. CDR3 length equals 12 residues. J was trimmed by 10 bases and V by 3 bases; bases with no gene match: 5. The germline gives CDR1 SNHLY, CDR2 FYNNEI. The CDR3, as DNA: TGTGCCAGCAGTGAGGAGGGGGCGAGAGCTTTCTTT. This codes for CASSEEGARAFF. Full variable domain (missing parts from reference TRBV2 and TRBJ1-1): EPEVTQTPSHQVTQMGQEVILRCVPISNHLYFYWYRQILGQKVEFLVSFYNNEISEKSEIFDDQFSVERPDGSNFTLKIRSTKLEDSAMYFCASSEEGARAFFGQGTRLTVV.

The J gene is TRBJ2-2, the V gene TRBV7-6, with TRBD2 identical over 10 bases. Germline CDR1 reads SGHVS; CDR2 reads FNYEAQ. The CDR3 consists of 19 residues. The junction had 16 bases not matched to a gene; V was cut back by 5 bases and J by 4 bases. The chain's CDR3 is CASSPQMASGGWGTGELFF. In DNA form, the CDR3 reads TGTGCCAGCAGCCCCCAGATGGCTAGCGGGGGATGGGGCACCGGGGAGCTGTTTTTT. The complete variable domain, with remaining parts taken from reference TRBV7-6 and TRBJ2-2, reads GAGVSQSPRYKVTKRGQDVALRCDPISGHVSLYWYRQALGQGPEFLTYFNYEAQQDKSGLPNDRFSAERPEGSISTLTIQRTEQRDSAMYRCASSPQMASGGWGTGELFFGEGSRLTVL.

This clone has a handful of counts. This CDR3 is CASSSPSGRRIDEQFF. Written as DNA, the CDR3 is TGTGCCAGCAGCTCTCCTAGCGGGAGGAGGATTGATGAGCAGTTCTTC. The V call is TRBV5-4, the J call TRBJ2-1; TRBD2 agrees at 11 bases. The V and J ends lost 3 bases and 8 bases, in that order; junction bases with no gene match: 10. Looked up from germline, CDR1 is SGHNT and CDR2 is YYREEE (reference sequence). CDR3 length: 16 amino acids.

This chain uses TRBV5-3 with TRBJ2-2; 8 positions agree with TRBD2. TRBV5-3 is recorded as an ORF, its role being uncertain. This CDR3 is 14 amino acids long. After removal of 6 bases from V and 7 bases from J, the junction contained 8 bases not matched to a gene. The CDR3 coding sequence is TGTGCCAGAACCCCCGGGGGGGATAACGGGGAGCTGTTTTTT. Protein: CARTPGGDNGELFF.

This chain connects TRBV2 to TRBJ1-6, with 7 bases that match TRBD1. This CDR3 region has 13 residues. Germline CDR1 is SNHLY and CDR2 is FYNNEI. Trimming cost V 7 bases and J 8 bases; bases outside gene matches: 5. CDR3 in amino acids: CASMGQSDSPLHF. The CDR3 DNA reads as TGTGCCAGCATGGGACAGTCCGATTCACCCCTCCACTTT.

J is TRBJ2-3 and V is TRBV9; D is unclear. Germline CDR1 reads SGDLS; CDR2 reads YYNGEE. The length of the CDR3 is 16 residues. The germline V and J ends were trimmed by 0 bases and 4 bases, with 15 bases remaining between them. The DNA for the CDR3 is TGTGCCAGCAGCGTAGCCCCCAGTGCCGGGTCAGATACGCAGTATTTT. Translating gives CASSVAPSAGSDTQYF.